The 20 T cell receptor beta chains in this list originate from one sample, sequenced in a study of blood T cell repertoires in COVID-19. Clones were read by immunoSEQ multiplex PCR, and TCRdb kept only the in-frame ones, dropping some. The sample records hundreds of thousands of clones, around 90% being singletons. Sequencing input: PBMCs or T cells enriched from blood (not recorded which). Source of these receptors: a woman aged 18-29 years with acute COVID-19.

The CDR3 DNA is TGTGCCACCAGCAGAGCCGATTACAGGGGCTGGGCTTTCTTT. Encoded protein: CATSRADYRGWAFF. This chain uses TRBV15 with TRBJ1-1, with 7 bases fitting TRBD1. Germline values: CDR1 LNHNV, CDR2 YYDKDF (reference sequence). The CDR3 consists of 14 residues. V trimming: 1 base; J trimming: 11 bases; junction bases outside the gene matches: 10. Filled out from reference TRBV15 and TRBJ1-1, the complete variable domain reads DAMVIQNPRYQVTQFGKPVTLSCSQTLNHNVMYWYQQKSSQAPKLLFHYYDKDFNNEADTPDNFQSRRPNTSFCFLDIRSPGLGDTAMYLCATSRADYRGWAFFGQGTRLTVV.

This chain uses TRBV28 with TRBJ2-7; tentatively, D is TRBD1 (6 bases). This CDR3 spans 13 amino acids. Per germline, CDR1 MDHEN and CDR2 SYDVKM. Trimming cost V 6 bases and J 4 bases, with 13 bases left between them. CDR3 bases: TGTGCCAGCAGACTGGGGGCTGCTTACGAGCAGTACTTC. It yields the protein CASRLGAAYEQYF.

V gene TRBV4-1 combines with J gene TRBJ1-3; a possible D gene is TRBD1 (6 bases). CDR1 is MGHRA, CDR2 YSYEKL, per germline. V was clipped by 0 bases and J by 0 bases, with 15 bases between them. The CDR3 extends over 18 amino acids. Written as DNA, the CDR3 is TGCGCCAGCAGCCAAGATCGGGCAGGGGCTTCCTCTGGAAACACCATATATTTT. Translation gives CASSQDRAGASSGNTIYF.

The rearrangement links TRBV6-5 to TRBJ1-1, with D unclear. V shed 2 bases and J shed 1 base, with 8 bases lying between them. The CDR3 length is 14 residues. Per germline, CDR1 MNHEY and CDR2 SVGAGI. The DNA of the CDR3 is TGTGCCAGCAGTTACGTTGACTCGAACACTGAAGCTTTCTTT. Protein product: CASSYVDSNTEAFF.

Only one count was recorded for this clone. The chain recombines TRBV5-6 with TRBJ1-2, with TRBD1 matching 9 bases. The CDR3 has 16 amino acids. CDR1 SGHDT and CDR2 YYEEEE come from the germline V gene. V lost 4 bases and J lost 0; bases outside the gene matches: 7. CDR3 sequence: CASSTTGGPSNYGYTF. In DNA, the CDR3 is TGTGCCAGCAGCACCACAGGGGGCCCATCTAACTATGGCTACACCTTC.

The chain uses TRBV29-1 and TRBJ1-1, with D possibly being TRBD1 (5 bases). V was cut by 0 bases and J by 7 bases, with 12 bases left in between. From germline, CDR1 is SQVTM and CDR2 ANQGSEA. This CDR3 contains 13 residues. The CDR3 spells CSVEDSARVEAFF. CDR3 nucleotide sequence: TGCAGCGTTGAAGACTCGGCCAGGGTTGAAGCTTTCTTT.

The chain employs TRBV6-4 and TRBJ2-1; 13 nucleotides align to TRBD2. Germline V gene sequence: CDR1 MRHNA, CDR2 SNTAGT. The CDR3 runs to 18 residues. V gave up 5 bases and J gave up 5 bases; unmatched junction bases: 12. CDR3 loop: CASSKSGLAGAGNNEQFF. The CDR3 nucleotides are TGTGCCAGCAGTAAGTCCGGACTAGCGGGAGCCGGGAACAATGAGCAGTTCTTC.

The CDR3 spells CASSLADRTITYEQYF. The CDR3 nucleotides read TGCGCCAGCAGCTTGGCTGACAGGACAATAACCTACGAGCAGTACTTC. This chain links TRBV5-1 with TRBJ2-7, with TRBD1 as a possible D gene (6 bases). V was pared by 0 bases and J by 2 bases, with 15 bases between. This CDR3 has 16 residues. Germline lookup yields CDR1 SGHRS and CDR2 YFSETQ.

This sequence joins TRBV9 and TRBJ1-6; D unresolved. Germline V gene lookup returns CDR1 SGDLS and CDR2 YYNGEE. The CDR3 spans 16 residues. Trimming stripped 0 bases from V and 0 bases from J, with 7 bases between. CDR3 DNA: TGTGCCAGCAGCGTAGAACCGAGCTCCTATAATTCACCCCTCCACTTT. This sequence encodes CASSVEPSSYNSPLHF.

The rearrangement joins TRBV4-2 to TRBJ2-3; D gene uncertain. Trimming stripped 4 bases from V and 2 bases from J, with 7 bases between. Germline V gene sequence: CDR1 LGHNA, CDR2 YNFKEQ. The CDR3 has 13 amino acids. This CDR3 reads CASSLQNTDTQYF. The CDR3 nucleotides are TGTGCCAGCAGCCTCCAAAACACAGATACGCAGTATTTT.

The V and J genes are TRBV27 and TRBJ1-1; no definite D call. Trimming left V 6 bases short and J 9 bases short, with 20 bases between. The CDR3 loop spans 14 amino acids. Per germline, CDR1 MNHEY and CDR2 SMNVEV (reference sequence). The CDR3 spells CASSKRAGEVKAFF. The CDR3 bases are TGTGCCAGCAGCAAACGGGCGGGAGAGGTGAAAGCTTTCTTT.

V usage is TRBV6-2 or TRBV6-3 and J usage is TRBJ2-7; D not certain. The CDR3 has 12 amino acids. V lost 2 bases to trimming and J lost 6 bases, with 8 bases between them. Germline V gene sequence: CDR1 MNHEY, CDR2 SVGEGT. In nucleotides, the CDR3 is TGTGCCAGCAGTTACGGGCAAGTCGAGCAGTACTTC. Translation gives CASSYGQVEQYF.

Comment on this clone: Other DNA variants within this sample encode the same CDR3. The J gene is TRBJ1-1, the V gene TRBV5-1; a possible D gene is TRBD1 (5 bases). The CDR3 is 13 amino acids. CDR1 is SGHRS, CDR2 YFSETQ, per germline. V was shortened by 2 bases and J by 4 bases, with 9 bases between the two germline ends. The CDR3 reads CASSFDRATEAFF. As DNA, the CDR3 is TGCGCCAGCAGCTTTGACAGAGCCACTGAAGCTTTCTTT.

For this clone: The CDR3 ends on some other residue instead of the conserved phenylalanine or tryptophan, so this is likely a read error. Because the CDR3's place on the DNA is in doubt, the DNA is left out and the CDR3 is given as listed by TCRdb. The chain has TRBV10-2 and TRBJ2-3; the table gives TRBD2 as D, unverified against the DNA. Termini included, the CDR3 measures 12 amino acids. The germline V gene has CDR1 WSHSY and CDR2 SAAADI. The CDR3 sequence: CASSDASGRAFY.

The chain carries TRBV14 and TRBJ2-2; no reliable D call. Germline CDR1 reads SGHDN; CDR2 reads FVKESK. The CDR3 contains 13 residues. V lost 5 bases and J lost 6, with 10 bases in between. In nucleotides, the CDR3 is TGTGCCAGCAGCTTAAATCTATCCGGGGAGCTGTTTTTT. Protein sequence: CASSLNLSGELFF. The full variable domain, with the rest looked up from reference TRBV14 and TRBJ2-2, is EAGVTQFPSHSVIEKGQTVTLRCDPISGHDNLYWYRRVMGKEIKFLLHFVKESKQDESGMPNNRFLAERTGGTYSTLKVQPAELEDSGVYFCASSLNLSGELFFGEGSRLTVL.

This chain uses TRBV11-2 with TRBJ2-5; 11 bases match TRBD2. The CDR3 extends over 15 amino acids. The V segment lost 5 bases and the J segment 5 bases; nucleotides outside the gene matches: 7. Germline V lookup: CDR1 SGHAT, CDR2 FQNNGV. CDR3 sequence (DNA): TGTGCCAGCAGCAACAGACTAGCGGGAAAGGAGACCCAGTACTTC. Amino acid sequence: CASSNRLAGKETQYF.

The genes are TRBV18 and TRBJ1-2; D might be TRBD1 (6 bases). Germline CDR1 KGHSH, CDR2 LQKENI. Trimming shortened V by 6 bases and J by 7 bases, and 21 bases separated the two germline ends. The CDR3 contains 15 residues. CDR3 DNA sequence: TGTGCCAGCTCTGGAAATCCAGGGGAATCAGGTGGCTACACCTTC. This encodes CASSGNPGESGGYTF.

This chain links TRBV19 with TRBJ1-1, with TRBD1 as a possible D gene (6 bases). Deletions cut 1 base from V and 8 bases from J, with 14 bases between. The V gene's germline CDR1 is LNHDA and CDR2 SQIVND (reference sequence). The CDR3 contains 14 residues. CDR3 sequence (DNA): TGTGCCAGTAGTATAGGGACAGCCAAAGAGGAAGCTTTCTTT. It is translated as CASSIGTAKEEAFF.

The chain is built from TRBV27 and TRBJ1-5; D gene ambiguous. From germline, CDR1 is MNHEY and CDR2 SMNVEV (reference sequence). Trimming pared 2 bases from V and 12 bases from J, leaving 17 bases between. This CDR3 region has 14 residues. CDR3 in DNA: TGTGCCAGCAGTTTAAGCGGACCTCAGACGCTCCAGCATTTT. Protein product: CASSLSGPQTLQHF.

The V and J genes are TRBV29-1 and TRBJ2-3; tentatively, D is TRBD1 (5 bases). This CDR3 comprises 14 residues. V lost 1 base to trimming and J lost 0 bases, with 8 bases between them. The germline V gene has CDR1 SQVTM and CDR2 ANQGSEA. The CDR3 spells CSVEVGASTDTQYF. In DNA, the CDR3 is TGCAGCGTTGAAGTAGGGGCTAGCACAGATACGCAGTATTTT.